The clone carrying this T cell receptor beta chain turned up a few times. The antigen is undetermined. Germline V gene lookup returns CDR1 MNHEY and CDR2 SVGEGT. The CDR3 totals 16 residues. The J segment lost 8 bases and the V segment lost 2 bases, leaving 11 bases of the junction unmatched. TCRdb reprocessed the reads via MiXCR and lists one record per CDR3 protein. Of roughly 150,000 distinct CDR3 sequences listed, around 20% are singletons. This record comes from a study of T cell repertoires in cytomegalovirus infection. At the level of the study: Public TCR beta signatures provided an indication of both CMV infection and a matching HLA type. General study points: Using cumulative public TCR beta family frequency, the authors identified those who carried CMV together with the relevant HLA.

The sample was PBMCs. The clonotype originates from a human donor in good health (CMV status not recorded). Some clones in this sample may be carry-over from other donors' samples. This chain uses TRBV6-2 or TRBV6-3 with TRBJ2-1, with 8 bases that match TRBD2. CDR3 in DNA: TGTGCCAGCAGTTACAGAGCCGGCGGGGGGTTCTATGAGCAGTTCTTC. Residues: CASSYRAGGGFYEQFF.